This T cell receptor (beta chain) was retrieved from a study of cytomegalovirus exposure and HLA in healthy donors. Whole-study findings and limits: In a later analysis, at a false discovery rate of 0.05, fewer than 20,000 TCR beta sequences were associated with HLA alleles.

Primers: 60 Vbeta forward and 13 Jbeta reverse. TCRdb's table, derived via immunoSEQ multiplex PCR, lists solely in-frame clones and lacks some. The sample consists of some 100,000 clones, roughly four fifths of them appearing once. The V gene lost 2 bases and the J gene lost 2 bases, with 10 bases spanning the gap. The germline CDR1 and CDR2 sequences are MNHEY and SMNVEV (reference sequence). The CDR3 has 16 amino acids. A note on this clone: Antigen unknown.

The sample comprised PBMCs. The V call is TRBV27, the J call TRBJ2-6; D gene uncertain. This receptor was identified in a male donor in good health and CMV-seropositive. The DNA for the CDR3 is TGTGCCAGCAGTTTACTGGGCTCAACTGGGGCCAACGTCCTGACTTTC. This codes for CASSLLGSTGANVLTF.